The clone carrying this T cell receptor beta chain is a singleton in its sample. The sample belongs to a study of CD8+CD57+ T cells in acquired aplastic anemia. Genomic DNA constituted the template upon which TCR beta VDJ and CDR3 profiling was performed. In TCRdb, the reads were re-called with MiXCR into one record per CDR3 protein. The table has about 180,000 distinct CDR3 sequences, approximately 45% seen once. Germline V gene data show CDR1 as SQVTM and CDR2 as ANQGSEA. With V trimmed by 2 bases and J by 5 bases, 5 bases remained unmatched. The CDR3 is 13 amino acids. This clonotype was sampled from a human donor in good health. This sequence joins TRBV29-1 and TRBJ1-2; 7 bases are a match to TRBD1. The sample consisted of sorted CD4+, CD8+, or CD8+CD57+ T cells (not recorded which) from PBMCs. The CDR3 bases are TGCAGCGTTGAACAGGGGGAGGCATATGGCTACACCTTC. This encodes CSVEQGEAYGYTF. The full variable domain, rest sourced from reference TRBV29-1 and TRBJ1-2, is SAVISQKPSRDICQRGTSLTIQCQVDSQVTMMFWYRQQPGQSLTLIATANQGSEATYESGFVIDKFPISRPNLTFSTLTVSNMSPEDSSIYLCSVEQGEAYGYTFGSGTRLTVV.